This T cell receptor (beta chain) stems from a study of molecular identifiers for immune sequencing clone quantification. Study outcomes and limitations: Barcodes shared by identical TCR molecules could lead to underestimated sizes of highly expanded clones.

Generation of bulk TCR libraries relied on previously described methods and listed TCR primers. TCRdb fed the PCR reads into MiXCR, producing one record per CDR3 protein. The table includes just under 650,000 distinct CDR3 sequences, 20% detected once. This clonotype was counted ten times or more. Its antigen is as yet unknown. This CDR3 comprises 13 residues. The V end lost 1 base, the J end lost 3 bases, and 7 bases lay between the germline ends. Per germline, CDR1 MGHRA and CDR2 YSYEKL. Naive CD8 T cell sorting was performed on the CD8+CD4-CCR7+CD45RA+ phenotype. The clonotype was recovered from a human donor in good health. Some libraries in this study had Jurkat cell RNA spiked in. Sequencing used naive CD8+ T cells from blood, with Jurkat cell RNA spiked in. Subset given: FACS-sorted CD8+CD4-CCR7+CD45RA+ naive T cells. The rearrangement uses TRBV4-1 and TRBJ2-7, with a tentative D call TRBD2 (5 bases). CDR3 DNA: TGCGCCAGCAGCCAAGGAGGGTACTACGAGCAGTACTTC. Translation gives CASSQGGYYEQYF.